This T cell receptor (beta chain) comes out of a study of blood T cell repertoires in COVID-19. Per the original data handling: Amplification of reference gene primers was used by the study to estimate nucleated cell counts. The method was immunoSEQ multiplex PCR; TCRdb's version includes in-frame clones alone and lacks a portion of them. Clone size and V and J calls were adopted from that table, with D and trimming inferred from the DNA. The profile shows some 200,000 clones, 88% of them singletons. CDR3 length: 15 amino acids. CDR1 MNHEY and CDR2 SVGEGT come from the germline V gene. The V segment lost 5 bases and the J segment 2 bases; nucleotides outside the gene matches: 4.

What was sequenced was peripheral blood. V and J are TRBV6-2 or TRBV6-3 and TRBJ2-2; 8 nucleotides agree with TRBD1. The sequence was collected from a man in his forties or fifties with COVID-19, enrolled during active disease. The chain's CDR3 is CASSRQGHNTGELFF. CDR3 nucleotides: TGTGCCAGCAGTCGACAGGGGCATAACACCGGGGAGCTGTTTTTT.